This T cell receptor (beta chain) was retrieved from a study of tumor and adjacent non-tumor tissue in lung cancer. At the level of the study: The cohort had around twelve adenocarcinoma, 2 squamous cell and 1 small cell patients.

In regard to this clonotype: Its specificity is unknown.

A modified ARM-PCR protocol with three rounds of nested PCR amplified TCRbeta. TCRdb reprocessed the multiplex PCR reads with MiXCR, giving one entry per CDR3 protein. Altogether roughly 150,000 distinct CDR3 sequences are present, around 67% being singletons, with the ten largest covering 15% to 20%. Study results and caveats: In normal lung, the top 100 clones were significantly more dominant than in tumor. Significantly higher TCR diversity was found in tumor than normal lung.

No cell sorting was done before RNA was extracted from the tissue. Donors were chemotherapy-naive, newly diagnosed lung cancer surgical patients in China, August–late 2014. Germline V gene lookup returns CDR1 MNHEY and CDR2 SVGAGI. The CDR3 totals 15 residues. The specimen was lung tumor tissue. The source is a man in his fifties or sixties with small cell lung cancer. The chain carries TRBV6-5 and TRBJ2-1, with D perhaps matching TRBD2 (5 bases). The J call may be in error: the DNA end matches TRBJ2-7 better. CDR3 in DNA: TGTGCCAGCAGTTACTTTAGTGGGAGTGGCGATGAGCAGTACTTC. It yields the protein CASSYFSGSGDEQYF.